This T cell receptor (beta chain) originates from a study of beta chain features in type 1 diabetes. General study results and limits: Type 1 diabetes patients had TCRB CDR3s that were shorter (moderately but significantly so) in all four CD4+ subsets. Insertions were fewer and deletions more numerous at VDJ junctions in type 1 diabetes patients.

CD4+ naive, central memory, regulatory and stem cell-like memory cells were sorted via CD45RO/CCR7/CD25/CD127/CD95/CD27. Expressed TCRB transcripts were sequenced because the entire RNA isolate underwent reverse transcription. Generated by immunoSEQ multiplex PCR, the TCRdb table keeps only in-frame clones and is missing some. The sample lists 250,000 or so clones; around 21% were seen once. A few counts support this clone. The antigen remains undetermined. V was pared by 3 bases and J by 6 bases, with 12 bases between. Germline V gene lookup returns CDR1 MNHNY and CDR2 SVGAGI (reference sequence). The CDR3 is 14 amino acids.

The chain combines TRBV6-6 with TRBJ2-1, with TRBD2 as a possible D gene (6 bases). This receptor was obtained from a woman between 40 and 50 years old with type 1 diabetes. Sequencing was done on a sample of naive CD4+ T cells from blood. CDR3 loop: CASSYSRGANEQFF. The CDR3 bases are TGTGCCAGCAGTTATTCCCGCGGGGCCAATGAGCAGTTCTTC.